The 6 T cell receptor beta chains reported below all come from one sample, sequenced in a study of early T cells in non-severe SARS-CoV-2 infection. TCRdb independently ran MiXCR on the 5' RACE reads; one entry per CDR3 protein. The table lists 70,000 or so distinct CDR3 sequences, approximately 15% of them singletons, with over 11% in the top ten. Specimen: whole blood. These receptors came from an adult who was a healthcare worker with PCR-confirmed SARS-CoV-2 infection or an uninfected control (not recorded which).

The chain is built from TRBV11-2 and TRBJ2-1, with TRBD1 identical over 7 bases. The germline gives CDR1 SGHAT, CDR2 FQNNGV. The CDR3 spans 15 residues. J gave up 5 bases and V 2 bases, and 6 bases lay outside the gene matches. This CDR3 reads CASSLRPGGHNEQFF. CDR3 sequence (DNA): TGTGCCAGCAGCTTACGTCCAGGGGGTCACAATGAGCAGTTCTTC.

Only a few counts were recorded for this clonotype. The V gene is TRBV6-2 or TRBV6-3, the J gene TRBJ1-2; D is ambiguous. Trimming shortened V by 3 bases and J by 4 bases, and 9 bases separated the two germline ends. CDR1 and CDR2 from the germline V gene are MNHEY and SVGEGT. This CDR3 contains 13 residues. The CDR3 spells CASSYDTFYGYTF. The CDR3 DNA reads TGTGCCAGCAGTTATGACACCTTCTATGGCTACACCTTC.

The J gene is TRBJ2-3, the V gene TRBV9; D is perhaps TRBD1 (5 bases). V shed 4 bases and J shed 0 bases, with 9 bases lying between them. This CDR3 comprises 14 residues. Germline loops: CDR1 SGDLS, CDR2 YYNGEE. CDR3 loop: CASSSGSSTDTQYF. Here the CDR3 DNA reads TGTGCCAGCAGCTCAGGGTCCAGCACAGATACGCAGTATTTT.

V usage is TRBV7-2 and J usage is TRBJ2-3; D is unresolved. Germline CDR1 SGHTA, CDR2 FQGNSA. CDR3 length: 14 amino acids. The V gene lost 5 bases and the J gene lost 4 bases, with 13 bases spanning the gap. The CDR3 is CASSPNGSPDTQYF. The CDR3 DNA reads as TGTGCCAGCAGCCCAAACGGTAGCCCAGATACGCAGTATTTT.

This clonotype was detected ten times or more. The CDR3 DNA reads as TGTGCCAGTCAGTTATATGGGCAGGGGACCACAGATACGCAGTATTTT. It is translated as CASQLYGQGTTDTQYF. The rearrangement uses TRBV19 and TRBJ2-3; tentatively, D is TRBD1 (6 bases). V lost 8 bases to trimming and J lost 2 bases, with 20 bases between them. The CDR3 runs to 16 residues. The germline V gene has CDR1 LNHDA and CDR2 SQIVND (reference sequence).

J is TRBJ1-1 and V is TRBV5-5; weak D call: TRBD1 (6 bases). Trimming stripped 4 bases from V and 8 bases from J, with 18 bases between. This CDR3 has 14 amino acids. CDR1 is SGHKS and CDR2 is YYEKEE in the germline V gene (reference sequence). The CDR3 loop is CASSGGGWSLEAFF. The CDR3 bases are TGTGCCAGCAGCGGGGGCGGCTGGAGCTTAGAAGCTTTCTTT.